Listed here is a single TCR beta chain. Germline lookup yields CDR1 MGHDK and CDR2 SYGVNS. Between the trimmed V and J ends, which lost 4 bases and 0 bases, there was a span of 3 bases. There are 12 residues in the CDR3. The assay was immunoSEQ multiplex PCR, and TCRdb's table has in-frame clones only and misses some. In the table there are about 38,000 clones, about 93% of which are singletons. The data stem from a study of T cell changes during pregnancy in multiple sclerosis. This receptor was identified in a female donor in good health, enrolled as a control in a pregnancy study. The J gene is TRBJ1-1, the V gene TRBV25-1; D ambiguous. The sequencing used CD4+ T cells from peripheral blood mononuclear cells, collected in the third trimester of pregnancy. Written as DNA, the CDR3 is TGTGCCAGCAGTGCCTTGAACACTGAAGCTTTCTTT. Protein sequence: CASSALNTEAFF.